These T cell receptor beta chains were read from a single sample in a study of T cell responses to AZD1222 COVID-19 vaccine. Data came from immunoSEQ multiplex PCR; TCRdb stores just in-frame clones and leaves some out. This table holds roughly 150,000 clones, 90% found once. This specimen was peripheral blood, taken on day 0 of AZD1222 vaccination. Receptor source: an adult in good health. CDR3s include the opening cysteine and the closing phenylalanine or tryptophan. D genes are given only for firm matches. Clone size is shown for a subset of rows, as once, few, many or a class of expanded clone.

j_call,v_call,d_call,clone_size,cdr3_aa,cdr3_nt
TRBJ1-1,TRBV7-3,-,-,CASRLNTDTEAFF,TGTGCCAGCAGACTAAATACGGACACTGAAGCTTTCTTT
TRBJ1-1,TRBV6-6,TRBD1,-,CASSRDTGGRSDTEAFF,TGTGCCAGCAGTCGAGATACAGGGGGGCGTAGCGACACTGAAGCTTTCTTT
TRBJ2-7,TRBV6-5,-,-,CASSYDGGAYEQYF,TGTGCCAGCAGTTACGACGGGGGAGCCTACGAGCAGTACTTC
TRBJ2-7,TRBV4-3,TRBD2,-,CASSQIIAGAGEQYF,TGCGCCAGCAGCCAGATTATAGCGGGAGCAGGCGAGCAGTACTTC
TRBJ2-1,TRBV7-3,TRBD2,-,CASSLRAGAHNEQFF,TGTGCCAGCAGCTTAAGGGCGGGAGCCCACAATGAGCAGTTCTTC
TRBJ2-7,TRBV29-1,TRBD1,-,CSVARDRISYEQYF,TGCAGCGTAGCACGGGACAGGATCTCCTACGAGCAGTACTTC
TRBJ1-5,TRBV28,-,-,CASSTPTTEPQHF,TGTGCCAGCAGCACCCCTACTACGGAGCCCCAGCATTTT
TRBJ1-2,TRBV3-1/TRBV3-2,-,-,CASSQDEADINYGYTF,TGTGCCAGCAGCCAAGATGAGGCAGACATTAACTATGGCTACACCTTC
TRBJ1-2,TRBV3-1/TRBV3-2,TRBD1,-,CASSSDRGQVYGYTF,TGTGCCAGCAGTTCCGACAGGGGGCAGGTCTATGGCTACACCTTC
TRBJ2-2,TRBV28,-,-,CASSSSFGGKNTGELFF,TGTGCCAGCAGTTCCTCGTTTGGGGGGAAGAACACCGGGGAGCTGTTTTTT
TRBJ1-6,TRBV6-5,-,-,CASSFTRTKDNSPLHF,TGTGCCAGCAGTTTTACAAGGACCAAAGATAATTCACCCCTCCACTTT
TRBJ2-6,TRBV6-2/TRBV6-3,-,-,CASSYAGFGAGANVLTF,TGTGCCAGCAGTTACGCGGGATTTGGGGCTGGGGCCAACGTCCTGACTTTC
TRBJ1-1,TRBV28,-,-,CASSRTGRNTEAFF,TGTGCCAGCAGTCGAACAGGAAGGAACACTGAAGCTTTCTTT
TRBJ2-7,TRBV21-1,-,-,CASSKGPGTVDHEQYF,TGTGCCAGCAGCAAAGGACCCGGGACAGTAGACCACGAGCAGTACTTC
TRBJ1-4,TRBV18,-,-,CASSRVSLGTSGYNEKLFF,TGTGCCAGCTCACGGGTATCTCTGGGGACCTCAGGCTATAATGAAAAACTGTTTTTT
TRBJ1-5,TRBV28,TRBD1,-,CASSFLGRQGLGSNQPQHF,TGTGCCAGCAGTTTTTTGGGAAGACAGGGACTGGGTAGCAATCAGCCCCAGCATTTT
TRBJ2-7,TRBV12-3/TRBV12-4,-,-,CASSSPVTYEQYF,TGTGCCAGCAGCTCCCCGGTTACCTACGAGCAGTACTTC
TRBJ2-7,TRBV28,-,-,CASSLQRHEQYF,TGTGCCAGCAGTTTACAGAGACACGAGCAGTACTTC
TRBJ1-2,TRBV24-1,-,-,CATNNRALGRYGYTF,TGTGCCACTAACAACAGGGCCCTAGGACGCTATGGCTACACCTTC
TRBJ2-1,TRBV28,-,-,CASSLSRYNEQFF,TGTGCCAGCAGTTTAAGCAGATACAATGAGCAGTTCTTC
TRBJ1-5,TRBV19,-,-,CASSIDSDQPQHF,TGTGCCAGTAGTATAGACAGTGATCAGCCCCAGCATTTT
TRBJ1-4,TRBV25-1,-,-,CASSDFGRSTNEKLFF,TGTGCCAGCAGTGATTTTGGACGGTCAACTAATGAAAAACTGTTTTTT
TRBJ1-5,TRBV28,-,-,CASSLGSDNQPQHF,TGTGCCAGCAGTTTAGGCAGCGACAATCAGCCCCAGCATTTT
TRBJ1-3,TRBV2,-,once,CASNEAGNTIYF,TGTGCCAGCAACGAGGCTGGAAACACCATATATTTT
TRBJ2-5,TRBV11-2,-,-,CASSPLGGETQYF,TGTGCCAGCAGCCCACTAGGCGGGGAGACCCAGTACTTC
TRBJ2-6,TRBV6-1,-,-,CASSEDSSGANVLTF,TGTGCCAGCAGTGAAGACAGCTCTGGGGCCAACGTCCTGACTTTC
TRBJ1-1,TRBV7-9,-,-,CASRNRDGMNTEAFF,TGTGCCAGCAGGAACCGGGACGGGATGAACACTGAAGCTTTCTTT
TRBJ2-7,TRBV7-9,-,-,CASSPDRQLSYEQYF,TGTGCCAGCAGCCCGGACAGACAACTCTCCTACGAGCAGTACTTC
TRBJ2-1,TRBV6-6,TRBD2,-,CASSSRASGSGEQFF,TGTGCCAGCAGTTCCCGGGCTAGCGGGAGCGGGGAGCAGTTCTTC
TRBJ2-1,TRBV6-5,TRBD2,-,CASSWTTSRPYNEQFF,TGTGCCAGCAGTTGGACGACTAGCAGACCGTACAATGAGCAGTTCTTC
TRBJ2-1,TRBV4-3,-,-,CASSQDRAWAFEQFF,TGCGCCAGCAGCCAGGATCGGGCCTGGGCTTTTGAGCAGTTCTTC
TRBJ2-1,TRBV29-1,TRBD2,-,CIAGEDEQFF,TGCATTGCGGGAGAGGATGAGCAGTTCTTC
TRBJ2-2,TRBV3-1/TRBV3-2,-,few,CASSQLSWLRPNTGELFF,TGTGCCAGCAGCCAACTATCCTGGTTGCGACCGAACACCGGGGAGCTGTTTTTT